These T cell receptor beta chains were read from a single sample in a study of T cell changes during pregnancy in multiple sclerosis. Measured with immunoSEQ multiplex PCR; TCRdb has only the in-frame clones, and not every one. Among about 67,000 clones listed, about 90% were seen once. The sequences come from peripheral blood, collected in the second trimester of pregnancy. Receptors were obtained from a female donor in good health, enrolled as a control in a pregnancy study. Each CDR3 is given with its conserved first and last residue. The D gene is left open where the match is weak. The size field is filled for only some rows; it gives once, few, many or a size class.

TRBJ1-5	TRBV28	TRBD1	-	TGTGCCAGCAACGCCGGGACAGTTTATCAGCCCCAGCATTTT	CASNAGTVYQPQHF
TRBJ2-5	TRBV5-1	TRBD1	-	TGCGCCAGCAGCGCGACAGGGGAAGAGACCCAGTACTTC	CASSATGEETQYF
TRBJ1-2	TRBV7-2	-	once	TGTGCCAGCAGCAAACAGGGAAATAACTATGGCTACACCTTC	CASSKQGNNYGYTF
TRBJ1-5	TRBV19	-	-	TGTGCCAGCACCACAGGGCAGATCGGTGGGCAGCCCCAGCATTTT	CASTTGQIGGQPQHF
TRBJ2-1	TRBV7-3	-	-	TGTGCCAGCAGCTCCTCACGAGACATGGGTAATGAGCAGTTCTTC	CASSSSRDMGNEQFF
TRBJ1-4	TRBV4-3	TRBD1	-	TGCGCCAGCAGCCAAGATCCCCGCTGGACAGGGGGCCGCGCAACTAATGAAAAACTGTTTTTT	CASSQDPRWTGGRATNEKLFF
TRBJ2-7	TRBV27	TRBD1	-	TGTGCCAGCCGGGACAGGGGATTCTCCTACGAGCAGTACTTC	CASRDRGFSYEQYF
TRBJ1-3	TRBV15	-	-	TGTGCCACCAGAGAGGGGAGGGGAAACACCATATATTTT	CATREGRGNTIYF
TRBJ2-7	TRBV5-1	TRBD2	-	TGCGCCAGCAGCTGGGCGGGAGAATACGAGCAGTACTTC	CASSWAGEYEQYF
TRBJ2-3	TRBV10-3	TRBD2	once	TGTGCCATCAGTGAGGGACTAGCGGGAGCCACAGATACGCAGTATTTT	CAISEGLAGATDTQYF
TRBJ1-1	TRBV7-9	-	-	TGTGCCAGCAGCTTAGGGGGCAGGGTGAACACTGAAGCTTTCTTT	CASSLGGRVNTEAFF
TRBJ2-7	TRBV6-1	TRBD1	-	TGTGCCAGCAGTGCAGGACAGGGAACGGGTCGGTCCTACGAGCAGTACTTC	CASSAGQGTGRSYEQYF
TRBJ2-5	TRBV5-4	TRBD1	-	TGTGCCAGCAGCTTGGGGACAGGGCTTTTTCAAGAGACCCAGTACTTC	CASSLGTGLFQETQYF
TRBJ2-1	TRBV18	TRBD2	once	TGTGCCAGCTCACTGGGACTAGCGGGAGGTCGGGAGCAGTTCTTC	CASSLGLAGGREQFF
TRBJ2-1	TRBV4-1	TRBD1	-	TGCGCCAGCAGCCAAGACGACCCAAGGACAGGGTTTGAGCAGTTCTTC	CASSQDDPRTGFEQFF
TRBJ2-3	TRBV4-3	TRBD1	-	TGCGCCAGCAGCCAAGACCTCGGACAGGGGTCAGATACGCAGTATTTT	CASSQDLGQGSDTQYF
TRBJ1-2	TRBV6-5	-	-	TGTGCCAGCAGTTTCACCCGAGGGGGTAACTATGGCTACACCTTC	CASSFTRGGNYGYTF
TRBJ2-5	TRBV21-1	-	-	TGTGCCAGCAGCGGGCGTTACAGGGTTCGAGAGACCCAGTACTTC	CASSGRYRVRETQYF
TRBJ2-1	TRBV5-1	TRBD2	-	TGCGCCAGCAGCTTTGACCCCAACGGACTAGCGGGGGGGGATGAGCAGTTCTTC	CASSFDPNGLAGGDEQFF
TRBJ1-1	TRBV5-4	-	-	TGTGCCAGCAGCTCTCGAGGTGGTGAAGCTTTCTTT	CASSSRGGEAFF
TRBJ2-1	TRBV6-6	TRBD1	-	TGTGCCAGCAGAGGACAGGGGGCGCAGAATGAGCAGTTCTTC	CASRGQGAQNEQFF
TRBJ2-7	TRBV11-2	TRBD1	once	TGTGCCAGCAGCCGAATCGTACAGGGGTTCGAGCAGTACTTC	CASSRIVQGFEQYF
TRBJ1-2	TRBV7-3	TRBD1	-	TGTGCCAGCAGTTCAGGACAGGGTGGGGGCTACACCTTC	CASSSGQGGGYTF
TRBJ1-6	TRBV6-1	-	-	TGTGCCAGCAGTGATAGGGCAGGGGCGTATTCACCCCTCCACTTT	CASSDRAGAYSPLHF